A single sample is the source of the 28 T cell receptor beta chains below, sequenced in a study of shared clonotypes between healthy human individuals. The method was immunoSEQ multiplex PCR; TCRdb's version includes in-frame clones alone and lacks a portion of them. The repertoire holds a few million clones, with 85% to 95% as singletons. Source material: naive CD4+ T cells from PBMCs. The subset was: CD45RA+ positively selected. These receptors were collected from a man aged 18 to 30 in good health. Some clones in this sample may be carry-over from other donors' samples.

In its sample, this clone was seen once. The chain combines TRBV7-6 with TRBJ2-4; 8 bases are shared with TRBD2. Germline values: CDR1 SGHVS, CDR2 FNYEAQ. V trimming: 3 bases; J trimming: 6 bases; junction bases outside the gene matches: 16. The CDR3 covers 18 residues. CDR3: CASSLVAGGSSSGNIQYF. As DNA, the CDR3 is TGTGCCAGCAGCTTGGTGGCGGGAGGCTCTTCCTCGGGAAACATTCAGTACTTC.

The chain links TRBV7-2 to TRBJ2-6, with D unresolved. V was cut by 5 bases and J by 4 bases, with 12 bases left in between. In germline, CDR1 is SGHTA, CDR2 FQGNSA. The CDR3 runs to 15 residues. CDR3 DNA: TGTGCCAGCAGCCCCCCCTTGGCCGGGGCCAACGTCCTGACTTTC. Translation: CASSPPLAGANVLTF.

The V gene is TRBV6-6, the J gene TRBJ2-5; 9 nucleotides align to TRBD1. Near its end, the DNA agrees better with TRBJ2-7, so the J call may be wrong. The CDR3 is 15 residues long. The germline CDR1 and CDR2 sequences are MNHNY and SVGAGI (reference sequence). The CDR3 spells CASTKRGQGGYEQYF. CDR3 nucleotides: TGTGCCAGCACCAAACGGGGACAGGGCGGCTACGAGCAGTACTTC.

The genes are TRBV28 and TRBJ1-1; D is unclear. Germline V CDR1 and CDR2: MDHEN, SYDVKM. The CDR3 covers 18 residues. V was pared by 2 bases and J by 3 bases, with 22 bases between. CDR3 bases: TGTGCCAGCAGTTTAATCACCCAGGTATTCAAAGGGTACACTGAAGCTTTCTTT. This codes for CASSLITQVFKGYTEAFF.

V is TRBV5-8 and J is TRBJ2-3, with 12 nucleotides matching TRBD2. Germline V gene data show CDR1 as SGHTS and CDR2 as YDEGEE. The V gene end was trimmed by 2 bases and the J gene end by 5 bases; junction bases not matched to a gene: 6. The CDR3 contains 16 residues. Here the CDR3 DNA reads TGTGCCAGCAGCTTAGGACTAGCGGGAAAGCAAGATACGCAGTATTTT. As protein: CASSLGLAGKQDTQYF.

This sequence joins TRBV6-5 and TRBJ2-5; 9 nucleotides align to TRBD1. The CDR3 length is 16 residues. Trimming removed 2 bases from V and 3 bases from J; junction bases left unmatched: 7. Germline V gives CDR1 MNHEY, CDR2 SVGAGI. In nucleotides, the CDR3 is TGTGCCAGCAGTTACAGAGCGACAGGGGGAGAAGAGACCCAGTACTTC. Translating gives CASSYRATGGEETQYF.

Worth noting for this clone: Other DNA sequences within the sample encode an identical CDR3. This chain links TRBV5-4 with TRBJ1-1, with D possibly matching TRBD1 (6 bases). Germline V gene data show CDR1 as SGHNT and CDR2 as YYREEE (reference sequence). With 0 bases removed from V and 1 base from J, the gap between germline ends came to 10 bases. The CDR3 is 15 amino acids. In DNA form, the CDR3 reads TGTGCCAGCAGCTTGGTGGGACAAGGGAACACTGAAGCTTTCTTT. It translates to CASSLVGQGNTEAFF.

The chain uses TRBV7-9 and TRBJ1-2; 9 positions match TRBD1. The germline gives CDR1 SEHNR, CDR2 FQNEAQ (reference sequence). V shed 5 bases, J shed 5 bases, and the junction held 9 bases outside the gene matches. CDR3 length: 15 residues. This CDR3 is CASSVDRGIWYGYTF. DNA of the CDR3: TGTGCCAGCAGCGTCGACAGGGGGATATGGTATGGCTACACCTTC. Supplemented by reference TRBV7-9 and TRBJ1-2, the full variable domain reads DTGVSQNPRHKITKRGQNVTFRCDPISEHNRLYWYRQTLGQGPEFLTYFQNEAQLEKSRLLSDRFSAERPKGSFSTLEIQRTEQGDSAMYLCASSVDRGIWYGYTFGSGTRLTVV.

CDR3 in amino acids: CASTPNGRTSNQPQHF. CDR3 DNA: TGTGCCAGCACCCCCAACGGGAGGACCAGCAATCAGCCCCAGCATTTT. J is TRBJ1-5 and V is TRBV7-8; D unclear. This CDR3 contains 16 residues. CDR1 SGHVS and CDR2 FQNEAQ come from the germline V gene. Trimming shortened V by 7 bases and J by 1 base, and 17 bases separated the two germline ends.

The CDR3 reads CASSTGTALFNEKLFF. CDR3 nucleotides: TGTGCCAGTAGTACGGGGACAGCTTTATTTAATGAAAAACTGTTTTTT. This chain uses TRBV19 with TRBJ1-4; 7 nucleotides align to TRBD1. The ends lost 4 bases at V and 4 bases at J; junction bases unmatched: 9. Per germline, CDR1 LNHDA and CDR2 SQIVND (reference sequence). This CDR3 spans 16 amino acids. Together with reference TRBV19 and TRBJ1-4, the CDR3 gives the full variable domain: DGGITQSPKYLFRKEGQNVTLSCEQNLNHDAMYWYRQDPGQGLRLIYYSQIVNDFQKGDIAEGYSVSREKKESFPLTVTSAQKNPTAFYLCASSTGTALFNEKLFFGSGTQLSVL.

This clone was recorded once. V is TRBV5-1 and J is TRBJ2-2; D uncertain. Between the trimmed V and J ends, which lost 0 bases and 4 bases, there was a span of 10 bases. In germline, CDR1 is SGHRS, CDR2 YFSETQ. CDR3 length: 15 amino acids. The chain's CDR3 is CASSLEVSPTGELFF. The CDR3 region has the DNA TGCGCCAGCAGCTTGGAGGTCAGCCCCACCGGGGAGCTGTTTTTT.

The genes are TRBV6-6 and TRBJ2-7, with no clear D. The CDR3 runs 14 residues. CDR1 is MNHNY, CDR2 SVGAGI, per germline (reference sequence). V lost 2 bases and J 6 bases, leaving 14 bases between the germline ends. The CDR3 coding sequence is TGTGCCAGCAGTTACCAGGACGGTTTCTCCGAGCAGTACTTC. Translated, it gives CASSYQDGFSEQYF.

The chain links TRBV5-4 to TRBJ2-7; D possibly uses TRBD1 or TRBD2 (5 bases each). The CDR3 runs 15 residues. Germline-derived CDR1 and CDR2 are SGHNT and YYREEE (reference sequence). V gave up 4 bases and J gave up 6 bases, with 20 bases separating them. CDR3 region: CASSRRGTPMGEQYF. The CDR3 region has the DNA TGTGCCAGCAGCCGTCGGGGCACCCCGATGGGCGAGCAGTACTTC.

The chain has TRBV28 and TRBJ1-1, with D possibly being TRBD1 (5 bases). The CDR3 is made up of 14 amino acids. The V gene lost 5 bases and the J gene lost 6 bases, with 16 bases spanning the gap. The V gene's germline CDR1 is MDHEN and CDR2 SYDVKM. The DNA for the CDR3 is TGTGCCAGCAGTCTCCGACACAGGAGGGCTGAAGCTTTCTTT. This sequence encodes CASSLRHRRAEAFF.

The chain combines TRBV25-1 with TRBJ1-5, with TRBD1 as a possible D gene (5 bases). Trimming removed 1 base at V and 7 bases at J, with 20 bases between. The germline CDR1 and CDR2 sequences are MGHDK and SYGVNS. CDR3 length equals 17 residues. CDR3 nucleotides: TGTGCCAGCAGTGAATCGGGGGGGGTAGGGCTTTCACAGCCCCAGCATTTT. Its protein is CASSESGGVGLSQPQHF.

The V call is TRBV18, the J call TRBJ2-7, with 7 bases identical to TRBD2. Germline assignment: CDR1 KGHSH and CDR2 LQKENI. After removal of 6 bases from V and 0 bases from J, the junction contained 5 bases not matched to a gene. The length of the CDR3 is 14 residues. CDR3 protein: CASSRGVSSYEQYF. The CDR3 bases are TGTGCCAGCTCCCGGGGGGTCAGCTCCTACGAGCAGTACTTC.

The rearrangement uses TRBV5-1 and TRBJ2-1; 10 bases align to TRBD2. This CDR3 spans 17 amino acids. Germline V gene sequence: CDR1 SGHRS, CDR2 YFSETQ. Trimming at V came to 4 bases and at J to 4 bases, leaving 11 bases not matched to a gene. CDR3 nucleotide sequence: TGCGCCAGCAGCCCGATAATAGCGGGAGGTAGTTACAATGAGCAGTTCTTC. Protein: CASSPIIAGGSYNEQFF.

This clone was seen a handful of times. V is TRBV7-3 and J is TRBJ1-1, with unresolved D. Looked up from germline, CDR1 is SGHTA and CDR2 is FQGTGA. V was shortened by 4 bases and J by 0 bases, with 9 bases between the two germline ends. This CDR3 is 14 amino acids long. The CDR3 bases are TGTGCCAGCAGCTCCAGTGGTATGAACACTGAAGCTTTCTTT. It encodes CASSSSGMNTEAFF.

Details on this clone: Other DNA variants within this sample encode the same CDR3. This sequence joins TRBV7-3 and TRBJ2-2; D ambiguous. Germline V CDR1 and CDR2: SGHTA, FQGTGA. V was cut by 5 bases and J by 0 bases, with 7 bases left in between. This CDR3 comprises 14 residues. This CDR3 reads CASSLLANTGELFF. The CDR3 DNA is TGTGCCAGCAGCCTGTTAGCGAACACCGGGGAGCTGTTTTTT. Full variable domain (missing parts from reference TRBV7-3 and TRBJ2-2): GAGVSQTPSNKVTEKGKYVELRCDPISGHTALYWYRQSLGQGPEFLIYFQGTGAADDSGLPNDRFFAVRPEGSVSTLKIQRTERGDSAVYLCASSLLANTGELFFGEGSRLTVL.

The CDR3 loop reads CASSLAGLGAYNEQFF. CDR3 DNA: TGTGCCAGCAGCTTGGCGGGACTAGGAGCATACAATGAGCAGTTCTTC. The chain employs TRBV5-4 and TRBJ2-1; the match to TRBD2 covers 8 bases. The germline gives CDR1 SGHNT, CDR2 YYREEE (reference sequence). The CDR3 totals 16 residues. V lost 0 bases to trimming and J lost 4 bases; unmatched junction nucleotides: 6.

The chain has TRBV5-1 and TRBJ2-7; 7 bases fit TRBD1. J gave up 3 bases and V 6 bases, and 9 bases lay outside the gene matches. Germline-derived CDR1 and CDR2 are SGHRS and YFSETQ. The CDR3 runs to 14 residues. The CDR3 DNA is TGCGCCAGCACCCTGACAGGGAATTACTACGAGCAGTACTTC. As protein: CASTLTGNYYEQYF.

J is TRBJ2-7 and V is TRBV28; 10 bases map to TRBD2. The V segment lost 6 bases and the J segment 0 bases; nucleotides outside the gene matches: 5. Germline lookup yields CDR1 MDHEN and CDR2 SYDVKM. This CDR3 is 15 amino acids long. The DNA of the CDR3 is TGTGCCAGCAGACCGACTAGCGGGCCCTCCTACGAGCAGTACTTC. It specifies CASRPTSGPSYEQYF.

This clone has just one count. CDR3: CASSLRGGPLNQPQHF. The CDR3 nucleotides read TGCGCCAGCAGCTTGAGAGGGGGGCCGCTTAATCAGCCCCAGCATTTT. The rearrangement uses TRBV5-1 and TRBJ1-5; a possible D gene is TRBD1 (6 bases). Germline V lookup: CDR1 SGHRS, CDR2 YFSETQ. Trimming stripped 1 base from V and 4 bases from J, with 15 bases between. The CDR3 consists of 16 residues.

In DNA, the CDR3 is TGTGCCAGCAGTGTAACCGGGACAGCTAAAAACATTCAGTACTTC. This gives the protein CASSVTGTAKNIQYF. The chain uses TRBV28 and TRBJ2-4, with 7 bases identical to TRBD1. CDR1 is MDHEN and CDR2 is SYDVKM in the germline V gene. The CDR3 spans 15 residues. With V trimmed by 5 bases and J by 4 bases, 8 bases remained unmatched. Combining the CDR3 with reference TRBV28 and TRBJ2-4 gives the whole variable domain DVKVTQSSRYLVKRTGEKVFLECVQDMDHENMFWYRQDPGLGLRLIYFSYDVKMKEKGDIPEGYSVSREKKERFSLILESASTNQTSMYLCASSVTGTAKNIQYFGAGTRLSVL.

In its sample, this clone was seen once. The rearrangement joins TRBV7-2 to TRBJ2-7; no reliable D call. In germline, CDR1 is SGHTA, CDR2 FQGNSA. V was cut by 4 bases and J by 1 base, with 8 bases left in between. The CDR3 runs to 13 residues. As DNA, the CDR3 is TGTGCCAGCAGCTCCAAGGGATCCTACGAGCAGTACTTC. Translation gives CASSSKGSYEQYF. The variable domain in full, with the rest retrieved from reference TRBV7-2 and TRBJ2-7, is GAGVSQSPSNKVTEKGKDVELRCDPISGHTALYWYRQSLGQGLEFLIYFQGNSAPDKSGLPSDRFSAERTGGSVSTLTIQRTQQEDSAVYLCASSSKGSYEQYFGPGTRLTVT.

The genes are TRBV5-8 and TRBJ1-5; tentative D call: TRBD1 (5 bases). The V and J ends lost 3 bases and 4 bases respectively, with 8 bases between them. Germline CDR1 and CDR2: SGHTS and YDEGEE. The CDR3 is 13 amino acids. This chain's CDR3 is CASSSRQNQPQHF. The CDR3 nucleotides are TGTGCCAGCAGCTCAAGACAGAATCAGCCCCAGCATTTT.

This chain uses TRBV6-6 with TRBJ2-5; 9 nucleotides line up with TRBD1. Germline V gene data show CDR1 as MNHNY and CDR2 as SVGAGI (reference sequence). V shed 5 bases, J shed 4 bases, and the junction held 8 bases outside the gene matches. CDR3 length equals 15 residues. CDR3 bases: TGTGCCAGCAGTACCCCTGACAGGGGGACAGAGACCCAGTACTTC. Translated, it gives CASSTPDRGTETQYF.

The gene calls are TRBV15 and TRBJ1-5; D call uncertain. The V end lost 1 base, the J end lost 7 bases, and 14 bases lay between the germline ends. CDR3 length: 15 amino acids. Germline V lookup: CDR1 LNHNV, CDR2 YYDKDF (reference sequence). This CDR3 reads CATSRVIGLGQPQHF. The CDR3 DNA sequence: TGTGCCACCAGCAGAGTTATAGGGTTGGGGCAGCCCCAGCATTTT.